The rows below give T cell receptor beta chains drawn from one sample of a study of shared clonotypes between healthy human individuals. Generated by immunoSEQ multiplex PCR, the TCRdb table keeps only in-frame clones and is missing some. The data hold about 2.2 million clones, with 93% observed a single time. The sequenced sample was naive CD8+ T cells from PBMCs. These receptors all come from a man in his late teens or twenties in good health. Some clones in this sample may be carry-over from other donors' samples. The CDR3 runs from the conserved cysteine through the conserved F or W. D genes are given only for firm matches. Rows may omit the clone size; those that give it use once, few, many or a size class.

>TRBV28|TRBJ1-2|-|-
TGTGCCATATTAAGACAGACTAACTATGGCTACACCTTC
CAILRQTNYGYTF
>TRBV6-5|TRBJ2-7|-|-
TGTGCCAGCAGTTCCGTTCCCCGATACGAGCAGTACTTC
CASSSVPRYEQYF
>TRBV7-9|TRBJ2-2|-|-
TGTGCCAGCAGCCCAACCTCGGGGGTCAGGGGTGGCACCGGGGAGCTGTTTTTT
CASSPTSGVRGGTGELFF
>TRBV7-2|TRBJ2-7|TRBD2|-
TGTGCCAGCAGCTTAGCTAGCGGGAGCGCCTACGAGCAGTACTTC
CASSLASGSAYEQYF
>TRBV19|TRBJ2-3|-|-
TGTGCCAGTAACTGGGGGGATTCAGATACGCAGTATTTT
CASNWGDSDTQYF
>TRBV6-6|TRBJ1-4|TRBD1|-
TGTGCCAGCAGTTACGGGACAGGCTATAATGAAAAACTGTTTTTT
CASSYGTGYNEKLFF
>TRBV28|TRBJ1-4|-|-
TGTGCCAGCAGTTTATCTCGGGGAGAAAAACTGTTTTTT
CASSLSRGEKLFF
>TRBV10-3|TRBJ2-7|-|once
TGTGCCATCAGTGAAGGGACGCTGAGCTCCTACGAGCAGTACTTC
CAISEGTLSSYEQYF
>TRBV29-1|TRBJ2-5|-|-
TGCAGCGTTGCTGGGTTCCAAGAGACCCAGTACTTC
CSVAGFQETQYF
>TRBV27|TRBJ1-3|-|-
TGTGCCAGCAGTAGTGGCTACTCTGGAAACACCATATATTTT
CASSSGYSGNTIYF
>TRBV7-9|TRBJ2-7|-|-
TGTGCCAGCAGCCCCCGGACGCAGTTTACCTACGAGCAGTACTTC
CASSPRTQFTYEQYF
>TRBV2|TRBJ2-7|-|-
TGTGCCAGCAGTGAAGTTCAGGGGACCGAGCAGTACTTC
CASSEVQGTEQYF
>TRBV28|TRBJ2-3|-|-
TGTGCCAGCAGTTACCCCCCTCGGGGGAGCACGGAAGATACGCAGTATTTT
CASSYPPRGSTEDTQYF
>TRBV5-6|TRBJ1-3|-|-
TGTGCCAGCAGCTTGGGCAGATCTGGAAACACCATATATTTT
CASSLGRSGNTIYF
>TRBV6-1|TRBJ1-2|-|-
TGTGCCAGCAGTGAAGCAGTAGGGCCGGCTAACTATGGCTACACCTTC
CASSEAVGPANYGYTF
>TRBV5-1|TRBJ2-1|-|few
TGCGCCAGCAGCCCAGAATACAGGGCCGCCTACAATGAGCAGTTCTTC
CASSPEYRAAYNEQFF
>TRBV2|TRBJ2-3|-|-
TGTGCCAGCAGGGCGACTCCAGATACGCAGTATTTT
CASRATPDTQYF
>TRBV7-9|TRBJ2-7|TRBD1|-
TGTGCCAGCAGCTTAGGGGATGGGACAGCCTACGAGCAGTACTTC
CASSLGDGTAYEQYF
>TRBV6-5|TRBJ1-1|-|-
TGTGCCAGCAGCGAACGGGGACTATACACTGAAGCTTTCTTT
CASSERGLYTEAFF
>TRBV10-3|TRBJ2-1|-|-
TGTGCCATCAGTGCCGACTCATACAATGAGCAGTTCTTC
CAISADSYNEQFF
>TRBV5-6|TRBJ2-3|-|-
TGTGCCAGCAGTAATGAAAATACGCAGTATTTT
CASSNENTQYF
>TRBV6-5|TRBJ2-5|-|once
TGTGCCAGCAGTCTCAGGGGACCCCAAGAGACCCAGTACTTC
CASSLRGPQETQYF
>TRBV27|TRBJ2-7|-|few
TGTGCCAGCAGTTTATCGGGGAGCTCCTACGAGCAGTACTTC
CASSLSGSSYEQYF
>TRBV5-6|TRBJ2-5|-|-
TGTGCCAGCAGCCCGGGACAGCCGCTAGCGTCTGAGCAGTACTTC
CASSPGQPLASEQYF
>TRBV9|TRBJ2-3|TRBD1|-
TGTGCCAGCAGCGGACGGGACAGGGAGACAGATACGCAGTATTTT
CASSGRDRETDTQYF
>TRBV7-9|TRBJ2-7|-|-
TGTGCCAGCAGCTCCACAGAAAATCCCTACGAGCAGTACTTC
CASSSTENPYEQYF
>TRBV2|TRBJ1-4|-|-
TGTGCCAGCAGTACGACAGGATTTGGGACTAATGAAAAACTGTTTTTT
CASSTTGFGTNEKLFF
>TRBV19|TRBJ1-2|TRBD1|-
TGTGCCAGTAGTACGGACAGGTCTACCTTCTATGGCTACACCTTC
CASSTDRSTFYGYTF
>TRBV27|TRBJ2-7|-|-
TGTGCCAGCAGTTTAACGGCAGCCTACGAGCAGTACTTC
CASSLTAAYEQYF
>TRBV7-9|TRBJ2-7|-|-
TGTGCCAGCCGGAGGGACGGAGTATCCTACGAGCAGTACTTC
CASRRDGVSYEQYF
>TRBV4-1|TRBJ1-2|-|-
TGCGCCAGCAGCCAAGGGCCGAGGGACTATGGCTACACCTTC
CASSQGPRDYGYTF
>TRBV28|TRBJ2-1|TRBD2|-
TGTGCCAGCGCAGAAATAGCGGGATCGGCGAATGAGCAGTTCTTC
CASAEIAGSANEQFF
>TRBV15|TRBJ1-5|TRBD1|-
TGTGCCACCAGCAGAGATGCTAACTTGTTAGGGGGCACCGAGTCGAGCAATCAGCCCCAGCATTTT
CATSRDANLLGGTESSNQPQHF
>TRBV6-1|TRBJ1-5|-|-
TGTGCCAGCATGGGTACGCTGTATCAGCCCCAGCATTTT
CASMGTLYQPQHF
>TRBV28|TRBJ2-3|-|-
TGTGCCAGCAGTTTATTGTACGGGCCGCGAGATACGCAGTATTTT
CASSLLYGPRDTQYF
>TRBV9|TRBJ1-1|-|-
TGTGCCAGCAGCCCTCGGGGGGGGTTCACTGAAGCTTTCTTT
CASSPRGGFTEAFF
>TRBV6-5|TRBJ2-3|TRBD1|-
TGTGCCAGCAGTTTAACAGGGGGCGAGGCAGATACGCAGTATTTT
CASSLTGGEADTQYF
>TRBV5-4|TRBJ2-7|TRBD2|-
TGTGCCAGCAGCTTGGGCGGGAGCGAGCAGTACTTC
CASSLGGSEQYF
>TRBV7-9|TRBJ2-1|-|few
TGTGCCAGCAGCCCCGACAACTACAATGAGCAGTTCTTC
CASSPDNYNEQFF
>TRBV4-3|TRBJ1-3|-|-
TGCGCCAGCAGCCAAGATCTGGGGGGCTCTGGAAACACCATATATTTT
CASSQDLGGSGNTIYF
>TRBV6-4|TRBJ1-2|TRBD1|-
TGTGCCAGCAGAGAAGACGGACAGGGCCCCTACTATGGCTACACCTTC
CASREDGQGPYYGYTF
>TRBV7-6|TRBJ1-4|-|-
TGTGCCAGCAGCTTAGATCGGGGGAATCAATATGGAACTAATGAAAAACTGTTTTTT
CASSLDRGNQYGTNEKLFF
>TRBV5-1|TRBJ2-1|TRBD2|-
TGCGCCAGCAGCTTGGGACTAGCGGGAACTTACGGCTACAATGAGCAGTTCTTC
CASSLGLAGTYGYNEQFF
>TRBV28|TRBJ1-3|-|-
TGTGCCAGCAGTAGGGTTAGCTCTGGAAACACCATATATTTT
CASSRVSSGNTIYF
>TRBV2|TRBJ2-7|TRBD2|-
TGTGCCAGCAGTGAAGCAATGACTAGCAAGGCCTACGAGCAGTACTTC
CASSEAMTSKAYEQYF